The clone carrying this TCR beta chain was picked up a small number of times. Its target is unknown. Time point of the sample: late sampling 161 to 241 days after vaccination in a few convalescent patients. Treatment meaning: roughly 11-day PBMC culture with coronavirus spike peptide pools or control peptides (ViraFEST assay). The entry originates in a study of vaccination and CD4 T cells after COVID-19. With 6 bases removed from V and 0 bases from J, the gap between germline ends came to 18 bases. From germline, CDR1 is MDHEN and CDR2 SYDVKM. CDR3 length: 18 amino acids. With the Oncomine TCR Beta short-read assay, DNA from cultured CD4+ T cells was sequenced. Each CDR3 protein gets one entry after TCRdb re-called the PCR reads with MiXCR. This sample yields about 23,000 distinct CDR3 sequences, of which around 37% are seen a single time; approximately 8.9% belongs to the top ten. Study outcomes and limitations: Vaccine-specific clones in convalescent patients were spike mono-reactive in 304 of 307 cases.

This receptor was obtained from a human donor who had recovered from COVID-19. The chain couples TRBV28 to TRBJ2-6; D remains unclear. The specimen was CD4+ T cells from blood, cultured in vitro, collected about 7 months after SARS-CoV-2 vaccination. The CDR3 DNA follows: TGTGCCAGCAGCTCCCCGTGGTGGGCAGTCTCTGGGGCCAACGTCCTGACTTTC. Its protein product is CASSSPWWAVSGANVLTF.